This TCR beta chain was recovered during a study of blood T cells in healthy people across ages. It was with a sample-barcoded 5' primer and a J-beta primer mix that a second PCR of roughly 7 to 12 cycles was run. One entry per CDR3 protein, called by TCRdb with MiXCR from the 5' RACE reads. This sample has 700,000 to 900,000 distinct CDR3 sequences, with roughly 24% found just once. Donation came from healthy Caucasian individuals in Russia who were aged 6 to 90. Total RNA was isolated from each sample in quantities of at least 6 micrograms. The germline CDR1 and CDR2 sequences are SGHRS and YFSETQ. CDR3 length: 17 residues. The V and J ends lost 0 bases and 0 bases respectively, with 13 bases between them. The sample was also reused in another study, on T cells of mothers and their children.

V is TRBV5-1 and J is TRBJ2-1, with D possibly matching TRBD1 (5 bases). This clonotype was sampled from a boy between 5 and 17 years old in good health. Source material: blood. CDR3 region: CASSLAPGSGSYNEQFF. The CDR3 DNA reads as TGCGCCAGCAGCTTGGCCCCAGGGTCAGGCTCCTACAATGAGCAGTTCTTC.